This T cell receptor (beta chain) stems from a study of identical twins. All donors comprised healthy Caucasians. Germline CDR1 and CDR2: SEHNR and FQNEAQ (reference sequence). The CDR3 runs 17 residues. The V end was cut by 2 bases, the J end by 0 bases, with 13 bases between. TCRdb re-derived calls from the 5' RACE reads in MiXCR, one entry per CDR3 protein. The table lists approximately 530,000 distinct CDR3 sequences, around 24% of them singletons. These data were likewise used in another study, on yellow fever vaccine responses in identical twins.

V and J are TRBV7-9 and TRBJ2-2; perhaps TRBD1 as D (6 bases). The TCR comes from a woman between 18 and 30 years old in good health. The sequencing input was CD4+ T cells sorted from blood. CDR3 sequence (DNA): TGTGCCAGCAGCTTAAGGTCCGGGACAACGAACACCGGGGAGCTGTTTTTT. Protein product: CASSLRSGTTNTGELFF.